This T cell receptor beta chain was documented in a study of blood T cell repertoires in COVID-19. Overall study: The origin of the acute and convalescent COVID-19 samples was the United States, Italy and Spain.

This study enrolled people aged 18 to 89 from roughly 24 US geographic areas. Clinical history as reported by participants underpinned cohort assignment. Authors' data handling: Cell counts per sample came from amplifying reference gene primers. The data were produced by immunoSEQ multiplex PCR, yet TCRdb's version contains in-frame clones alone and is incomplete. V, J and clone size are those of that table, while D and trimming were read from the DNA. Seen here are almost 250,000 clones, over 75% observed once, and the top ten hold approximately 9.6%. The V gene's germline CDR1 is MNHEY and CDR2 SVGAGI. V lost 7 bases and J lost 7; bases outside the gene matches: 3. The CDR3 covers 11 residues.

This chain uses TRBV6-5 with TRBJ1-2, with 7 positions matching TRBD1. The receptor was derived from a woman aged 45-65 years with acute COVID-19. The sample consisted of PBMCs or T cells enriched from blood (not recorded which). The CDR3: CASKTGVGYTF. As DNA, the CDR3 is TGTGCCAGCAAAACAGGGGTTGGCTACACCTTC.